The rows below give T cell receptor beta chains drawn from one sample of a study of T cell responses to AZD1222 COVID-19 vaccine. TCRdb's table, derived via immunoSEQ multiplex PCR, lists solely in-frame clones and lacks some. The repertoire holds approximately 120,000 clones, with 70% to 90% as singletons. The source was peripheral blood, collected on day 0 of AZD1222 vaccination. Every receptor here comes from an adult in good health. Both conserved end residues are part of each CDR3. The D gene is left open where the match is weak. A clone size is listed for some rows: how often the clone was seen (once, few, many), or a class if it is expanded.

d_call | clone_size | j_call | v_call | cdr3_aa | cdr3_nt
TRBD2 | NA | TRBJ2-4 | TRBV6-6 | CASSYGLADIKNIQYF | TGTGCCAGCAGTTACGGACTAGCGGACATAAAAAACATTCAGTACTTC
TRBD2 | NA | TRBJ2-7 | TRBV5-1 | CASSLLPGGLSYEQYF | TGCGCCAGCAGCTTGCTCCCGGGGGGGCTTTCATACGAGCAGTACTTC
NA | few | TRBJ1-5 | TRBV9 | CASSAQDSNQPQHF | TGTGCCAGCAGCGCACAGGATAGCAATCAGCCCCAGCATTTT
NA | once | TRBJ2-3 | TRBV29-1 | CSVERTPGRADTQYF | TGCAGCGTTGAACGGACCCCTGGAAGAGCAGATACGCAGTATTTT
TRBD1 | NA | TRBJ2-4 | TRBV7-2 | CASSLRDRLNIQYF | TGTGCCAGCAGCCTCCGGGACAGACTAAACATTCAGTACTTC
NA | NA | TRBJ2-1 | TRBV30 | CAWSVLPTGEQFF | TGTGCCTGGAGTGTACTCCCTACGGGTGAGCAGTTCTTC
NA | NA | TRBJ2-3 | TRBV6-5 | CASSLLAGTDTQYF | TGTGCCAGCAGTCTACTAGCAGGCACAGATACGCAGTATTTT
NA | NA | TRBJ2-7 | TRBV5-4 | CASSLGVWSYEQYF | TGTGCCAGCAGCTTGGGCGTGTGGTCCTACGAGCAGTACTTC
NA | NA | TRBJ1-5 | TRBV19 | CASLKTAGLNQPQHF | TGTGCCAGTCTTAAGACGGCTGGACTTAATCAGCCCCAGCATTTT
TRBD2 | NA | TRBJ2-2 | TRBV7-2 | CASSLVLAGAGGELFF | TGTGCCAGCAGCTTAGTGTTAGCGGGAGCGGGCGGGGAGCTGTTTTTT
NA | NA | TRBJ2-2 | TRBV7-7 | CASSLLGRGTGELFF | TGTGCCAGCAGCTTATTAGGCAGGGGCACCGGGGAGCTGTTTTTT
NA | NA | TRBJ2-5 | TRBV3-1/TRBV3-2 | CASSQGGLHETQYF | TGTGCCAGCAGCCAGGGGGGCCTCCACGAGACCCAGTACTTC
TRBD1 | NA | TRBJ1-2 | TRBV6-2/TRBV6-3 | CASSYSGQVKAGYTF | TGTGCCAGCAGTTACTCGGGACAGGTAAAAGCTGGCTACACCTTC
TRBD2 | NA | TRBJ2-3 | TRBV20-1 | CSASRLAATDTQYF | TGCAGTGCTAGTCGACTAGCGGCCACAGATACGCAGTATTTT
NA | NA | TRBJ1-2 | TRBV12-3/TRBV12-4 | CASSWRRPYGYTF | TGTGCCAGCAGTTGGCGCCGACCCTATGGCTACACCTTC
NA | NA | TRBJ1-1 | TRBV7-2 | CASLPGGWGGKYTEAFF | TGTGCCAGCCTCCCCGGGGGGTGGGGTGGTAAATACACTGAAGCTTTCTTT
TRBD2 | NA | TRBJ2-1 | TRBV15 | CATSTGGGISYNEQFF | TGTGCCACCAGCACCGGCGGGGGAATTTCTTACAATGAGCAGTTCTTC
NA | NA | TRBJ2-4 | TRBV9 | CASSVEGKVKNIQYF | TGTGCCAGCAGCGTAGAAGGGAAGGTCAAAAACATTCAGTACTTC
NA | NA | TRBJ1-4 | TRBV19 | CASSRGAGFEKLFF | TGTGCCAGTAGTAGGGGAGCTGGGTTTGAAAAACTGTTTTTT
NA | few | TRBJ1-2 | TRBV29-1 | CSVGGRLRGYTF | TGCAGCGTTGGGGGGCGTCTTAGGGGCTACACCTTC
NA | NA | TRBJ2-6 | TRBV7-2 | CASSLVGRRISGANVLTF | TGTGCCAGCAGCTTAGTGGGCAGACGGATCTCTGGGGCCAACGTCCTGACTTTC
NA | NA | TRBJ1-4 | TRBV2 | CASSRTGLTNEKLFF | TGTGCCAGCAGTCGTACCGGACTGACTAATGAAAAACTGTTTTTT
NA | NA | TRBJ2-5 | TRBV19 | CASSIEHIRRLETQYF | TGTGCCAGTAGTATAGAACACATCCGAAGGTTGGAGACCCAGTACTTC
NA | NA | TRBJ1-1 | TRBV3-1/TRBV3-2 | CASSRRGFGTEAFF | TGTGCCAGCAGCCGCAGGGGATTCGGTACTGAAGCTTTCTTT
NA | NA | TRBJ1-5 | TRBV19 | CASSPPGRETPQHF | TGTGCCAGTAGTCCTCCGGGACGGGAAACTCCCCAGCATTTT
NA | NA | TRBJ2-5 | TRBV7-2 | CASSRRDDGTQYF | TGTGCCAGCAGCCGTCGGGACGACGGGACCCAGTACTTC
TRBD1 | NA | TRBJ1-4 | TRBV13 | CASSSWTGNEKLFF | TGTGCCAGCAGCTCATGGACAGGAAATGAAAAACTGTTTTTT
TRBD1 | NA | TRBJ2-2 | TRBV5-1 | CASSPGQGNLGGELFF | TGCGCCAGCAGCCCGGGACAGGGGAACTTGGGCGGGGAGCTGTTTTTT
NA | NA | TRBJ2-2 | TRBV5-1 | CASSSLGWAGELFF | TGCGCCAGCAGCTCCCTAGGCTGGGCCGGGGAGCTGTTTTTT